This TCR beta chain stems from a study of OX40 agonist ivuxolimab in advanced cancers. For context, the study as a whole: Ivuxolimab was a fully human IgG2 agonistic monoclonal antibody targeting the costimulatory receptor OX40 (CD134). Intravenous ivuxolimab was administered to patients every 2 weeks at six dose levels: 0.01, 0.1, 0.3, 1.5, 3 and 10 mg/kg. Of the roughly 50 dose-escalation patients, hepatocellular carcinoma was present in around 19, melanoma in roughly 15, renal cell carcinoma in 9 and head and neck cancer in 9. In the dose-escalation cohort, more than 75% of patients were male, and the mean age was approximately 55 years, with a range of about 20 to 79. Prior anti-PD-1, anti-PD-L1 or anti-CTLA-4 therapy was permitted, and checkpoint inhibitors had been received by around 39% of dose-escalation patients. Partial responses occurred in three dose-escalation patients: two with cutaneous melanoma and one with hepatocellular carcinoma. Peripheral TCRbeta sequencing aimed to test whether ivuxolimab altered TCR sequence diversity and caused clonal T-cell expansion. The paper describes the monotherapy dose-escalation part (N of about 57 patients) of the phase I trial of ivuxolimab. Overall study results and their limits: In partial responders in the 0.1-3.0 mg/kg groups, normalized peripheral clonal expansion was found to be among the lowest, especially among CD8+ T cells. Which antigens the clonally expanded peripheral T cells were specific for was not determined. On average, CD8+ T cells showed more expanded clones than CD4+ T cells after ivuxolimab. Low levels of normalized T-cell clonal expansion were also seen in some patients who did not respond. At doses from 0.1 to 3.0 mg/kg, clonal expansion was seen in both CD4+ and CD8+ blood T cells between baseline and week 6.

Remarks on this clone: This clone's antigen is unknown. Base qualities are not provided; no much larger clone lies one nucleotide away.

Reading the germline V gene gives CDR1 MDHEN and CDR2 SYDVKM. From cysteine to phenylalanine, the CDR3 is 15 amino acids long. Only the CDR3 region is kept as DNA, spanning 45 bases read in frame from base 1. Trimming takes 3 bases from V and 1 base from J, and the germline ends sit 12 bases apart. To sequence the TCRbeta CDR3 region, genomic DNA was isolated from the sorted cells. TCRbeta CDR3 regions were sequenced using the immunoSEQ Assay. TCRdb re-hosts the immuneACCESS table, in-frame sequences only. Its copies lack some clones; in the studies checked, an unresolved V gene accounts for under half of them, and the cause for the rest is not known. The sample data list 7,200 or so clones, and 74% of these were observed just once. The ten largest account for 20% to 25% of the sample. The trial excluded patients who had a history of autoimmune disease or were on systemic immunosuppression. Peripheral blood for TCR sequencing was collected from all dose cohorts at baseline, on cycle 4 day 1, and on cycle 7 day 1. Samples were obtained from an open-label, multicenter, first-in-human phase I dose-escalation trial of ivuxolimab. Adults with locally advanced or metastatic melanoma, renal cell, hepatocellular, or head and neck squamous cell carcinoma were enrolled in the trial. Before TCR sequencing, CD4+ and CD8+ T cells were separately sorted from peripheral blood.

This sequence originates from an adult with an advanced solid tumor such as melanoma, head and neck, liver or kidney cancer. This material consisted of CD4+ or CD8+ T cells sorted from blood, taken in a trial of the OX40 agonist ivuxolimab. The rearranged chain carries TRBV28 and TRBJ1-1; TRBD1 is a weak D gene call, 5 bases matching. The nucleotide sequence is TGTGCCAGCAGTTTCTATCAGGACAAGAACACTGAAGCTTTCTTT. Translation gives CASSFYQDKNTEAFF.